This TCR beta chain stems from a study of Ad26.COV2.S vaccination and SARS-CoV-2 variants. The V end lost 4 bases, the J end lost 2 bases, and 18 bases lay between the germline ends. The germline V gene encodes CDR1 SNHLY and CDR2 FYNNEI. This CDR3 comprises 16 residues. As for treatment: 19 received Ad26.COV2.S at low or high dose, single or two shots; a few received placebo; per-sample allocation not given. On day 63 after the first injection, vaccine and placebo recipients gave samples. The data were produced by immunoSEQ multiplex PCR, yet TCRdb's version contains in-frame clones alone and is incomplete. The profile shows 350,000 to 450,000 clones, around 87% of them singletons.

The origin of this receptor is a person aged 18-65 years who received the Ad26.COV2.S COVID-19 vaccine or a placebo. J is TRBJ2-7 and V is TRBV2; TRBD1 might be the D (6 bases). The source was peripheral blood, collected in a trial of Ad26.COV2.S vaccine versus placebo. CDR3 in amino acids: CASSALSDSPTYEQYF. The DNA of the CDR3 is TGTGCCAGCAGTGCGTTGTCGGACAGCCCCACCTACGAGCAGTACTTC.